The clone carrying this T cell receptor (beta chain) was observed a few times. TCRdb passed the 5' RACE reads through MiXCR, listing each CDR3 protein once. The sample shows 500,000 to 550,000 distinct CDR3 sequences, roughly 22% of them seen only once. This sample is drawn from a study of T-cell memory formation after mild COVID-19. About the study: For the most part, TCR clusters were specific to one donor.

This CDR3 has 16 residues. V shed 2 bases and J 4 bases; nucleotides not matched to a gene: 9. Germline values: CDR1 DFQATT, CDR2 SNEGSKA (reference sequence). Material for sequencing was PBMCs or a T cell subset sorted from them (not recorded which). The gene calls are TRBV20-1 and TRBJ1-3, with TRBD1 identical over 9 bases. The clonotype originates from an adult woman who had mild COVID-19 (a few samples of this study predate the infection). Cell type and time point are not known. In DNA, the CDR3 is TGCAGTGCTAGAACAGGGGGCCCCTCTGCGGGAAACACCATATATTTT. It encodes CSARTGGPSAGNTIYF.